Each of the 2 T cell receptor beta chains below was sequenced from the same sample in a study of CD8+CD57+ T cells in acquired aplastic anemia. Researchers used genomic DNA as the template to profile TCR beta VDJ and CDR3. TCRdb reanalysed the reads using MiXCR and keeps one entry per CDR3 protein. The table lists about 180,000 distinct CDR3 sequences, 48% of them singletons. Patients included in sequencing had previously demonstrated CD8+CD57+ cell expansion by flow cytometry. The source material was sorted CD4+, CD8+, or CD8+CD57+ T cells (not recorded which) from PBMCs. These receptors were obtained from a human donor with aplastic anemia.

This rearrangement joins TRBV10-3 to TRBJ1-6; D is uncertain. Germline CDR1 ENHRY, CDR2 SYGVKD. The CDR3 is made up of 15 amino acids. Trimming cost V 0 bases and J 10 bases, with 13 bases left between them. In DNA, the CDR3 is TGTGCCATCAGTGAGTCTCAAGTCTCGGGGTCACCCCTCCACTTT. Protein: CAISESQVSGSPLHF.

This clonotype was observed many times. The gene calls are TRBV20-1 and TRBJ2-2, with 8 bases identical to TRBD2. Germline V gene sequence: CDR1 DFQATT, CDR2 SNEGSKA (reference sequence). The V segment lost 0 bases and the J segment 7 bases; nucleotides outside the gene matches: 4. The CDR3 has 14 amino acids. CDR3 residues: CSARDGGAGGELFF. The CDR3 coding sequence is TGCAGTGCTAGAGACGGGGGGGCAGGCGGGGAGCTGTTTTTT.